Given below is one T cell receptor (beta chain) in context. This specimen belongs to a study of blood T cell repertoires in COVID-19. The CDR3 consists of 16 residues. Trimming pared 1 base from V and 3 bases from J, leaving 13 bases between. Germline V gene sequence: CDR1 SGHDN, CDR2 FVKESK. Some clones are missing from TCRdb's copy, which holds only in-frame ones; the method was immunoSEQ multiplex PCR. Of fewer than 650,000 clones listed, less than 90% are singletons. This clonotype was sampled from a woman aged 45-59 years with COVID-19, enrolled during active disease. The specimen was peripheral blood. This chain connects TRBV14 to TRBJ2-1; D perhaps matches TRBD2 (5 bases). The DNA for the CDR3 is TGTGCCAGCAGCCAAGGGCAAGCGGTAGACTACAATGAGCAGTTCTTC. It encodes CASSQGQAVDYNEQFF.